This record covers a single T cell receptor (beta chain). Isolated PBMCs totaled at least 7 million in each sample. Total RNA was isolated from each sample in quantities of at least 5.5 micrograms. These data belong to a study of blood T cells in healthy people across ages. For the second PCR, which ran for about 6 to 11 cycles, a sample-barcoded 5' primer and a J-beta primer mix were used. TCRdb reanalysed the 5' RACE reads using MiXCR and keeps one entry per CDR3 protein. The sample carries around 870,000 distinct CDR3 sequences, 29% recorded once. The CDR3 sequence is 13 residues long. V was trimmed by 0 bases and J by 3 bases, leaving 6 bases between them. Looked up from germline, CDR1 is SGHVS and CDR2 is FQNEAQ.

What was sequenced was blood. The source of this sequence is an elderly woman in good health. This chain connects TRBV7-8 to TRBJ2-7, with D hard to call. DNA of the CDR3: TGTGCCAGCAGCTTAGCGCAATGCTACGAGCAGTACTTC. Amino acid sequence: CASSLAQCYEQYF.